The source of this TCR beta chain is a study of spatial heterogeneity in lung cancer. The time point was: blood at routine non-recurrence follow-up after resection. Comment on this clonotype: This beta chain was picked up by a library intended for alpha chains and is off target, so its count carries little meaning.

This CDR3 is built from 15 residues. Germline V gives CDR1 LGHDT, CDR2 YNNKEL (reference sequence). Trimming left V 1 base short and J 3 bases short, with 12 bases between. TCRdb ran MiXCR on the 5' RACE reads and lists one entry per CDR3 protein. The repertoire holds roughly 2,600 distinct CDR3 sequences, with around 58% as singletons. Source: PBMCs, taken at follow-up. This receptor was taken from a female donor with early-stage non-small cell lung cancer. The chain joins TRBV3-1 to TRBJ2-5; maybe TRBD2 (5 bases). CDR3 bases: TGTGCCAGCAGCCAAGTTAGGGTCGGGGAAGAGACCCAGTACTTC. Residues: CASSQVRVGEETQYF.